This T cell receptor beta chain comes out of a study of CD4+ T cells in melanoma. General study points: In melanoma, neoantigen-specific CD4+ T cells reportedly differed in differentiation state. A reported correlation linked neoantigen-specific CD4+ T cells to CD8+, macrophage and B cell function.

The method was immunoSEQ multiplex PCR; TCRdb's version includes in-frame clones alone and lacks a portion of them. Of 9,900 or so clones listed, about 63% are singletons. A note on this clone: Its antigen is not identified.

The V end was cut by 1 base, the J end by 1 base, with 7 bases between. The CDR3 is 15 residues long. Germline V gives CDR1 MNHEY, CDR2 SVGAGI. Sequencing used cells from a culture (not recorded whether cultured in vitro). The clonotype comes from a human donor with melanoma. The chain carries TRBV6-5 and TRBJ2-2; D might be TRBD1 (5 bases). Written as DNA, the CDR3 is TGTGCCAGCAGTTACTTTACAGGGAACACCGGGGAGCTGTTTTTT. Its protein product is CASSYFTGNTGELFF.